The entry below gives a single T cell receptor (beta chain) sequence along with its context. Its antigen is not identified. With a J-beta primer mix and a sample-barcoded 5' primer, a second PCR ran about 7 to 11 cycles. TCRdb re-derived calls from the 5' RACE reads in MiXCR, one entry per CDR3 protein. There are about 1.1 million distinct CDR3 sequences in the sample; roughly two fifths occur only once, and about an eighth lies in the top ten. The data were obtained in a study of blood T cells in healthy people across ages. General study points: Researchers said unsorted PBMCs prevented a conclusive naive versus antigen-experienced comparison.

Trimming removed 6 bases at V and 2 bases at J, with 18 bases between. The CDR3 is made up of 16 amino acids. The material sequenced was blood. This TCR came from a man aged 18 to 35 in good health. The chain joins TRBV12-3 or TRBV12-4 to TRBJ2-3, with D perhaps TRBD1 or TRBD2 (5 bases each). The chain's CDR3 is CASSAAGRGATDTQYF. DNA for the CDR3: TGTGCCAGCAGCGCGGCAGGGCGAGGGGCCACAGATACGCAGTATTTT.